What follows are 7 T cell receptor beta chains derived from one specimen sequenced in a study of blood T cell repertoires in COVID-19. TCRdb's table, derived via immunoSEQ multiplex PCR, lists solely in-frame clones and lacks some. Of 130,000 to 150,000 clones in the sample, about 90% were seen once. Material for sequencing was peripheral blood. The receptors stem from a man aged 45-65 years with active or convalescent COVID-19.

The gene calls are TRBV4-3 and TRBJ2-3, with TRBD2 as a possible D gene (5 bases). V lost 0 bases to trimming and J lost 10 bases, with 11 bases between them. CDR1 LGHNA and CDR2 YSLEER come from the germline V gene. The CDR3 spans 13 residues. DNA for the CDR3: TGCGCCAGCAGCCAAGATTCGGACGGGGCGCAGTATTTT. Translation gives CASSQDSDGAQYF.

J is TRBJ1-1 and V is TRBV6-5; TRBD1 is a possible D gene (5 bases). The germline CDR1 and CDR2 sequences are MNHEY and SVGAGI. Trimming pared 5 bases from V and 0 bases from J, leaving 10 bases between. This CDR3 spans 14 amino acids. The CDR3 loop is CASSHGTLNTEAFF. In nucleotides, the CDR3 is TGTGCCAGCAGTCACGGGACTTTGAACACTGAAGCTTTCTTT.

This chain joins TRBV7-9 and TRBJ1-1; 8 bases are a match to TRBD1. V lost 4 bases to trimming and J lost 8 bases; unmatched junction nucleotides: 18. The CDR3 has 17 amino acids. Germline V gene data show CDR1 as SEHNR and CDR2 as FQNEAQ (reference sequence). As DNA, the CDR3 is TGTGCCAGCAGCTCGACCAGGGGGCTAACGTCTCACGCCGAAGCTTTCTTT. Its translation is CASSSTRGLTSHAEAFF.

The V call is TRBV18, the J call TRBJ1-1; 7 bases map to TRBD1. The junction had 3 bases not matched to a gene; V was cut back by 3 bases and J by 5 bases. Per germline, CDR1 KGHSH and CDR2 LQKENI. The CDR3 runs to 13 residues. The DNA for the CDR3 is TGTGCCAGCTCACCTACAGGGGTGACTGAAGCTTTCTTT. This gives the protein CASSPTGVTEAFF. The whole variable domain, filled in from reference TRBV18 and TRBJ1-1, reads NAGVMQNPRHLVRRRGQEARLRCSPMKGHSHVYWYRQLPEEGLKFMVYLQKENIIDESGMPKERFSAEFPKEGPSILRIQQVVRGDSAAYFCASSPTGVTEAFFGQGTRLTVV.

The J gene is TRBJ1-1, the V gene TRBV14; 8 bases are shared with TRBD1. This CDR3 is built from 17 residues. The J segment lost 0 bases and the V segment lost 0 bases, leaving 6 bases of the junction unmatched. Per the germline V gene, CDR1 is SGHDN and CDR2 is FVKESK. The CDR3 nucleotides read TGTGCCAGCAGCCAAGACTGGGGGACAGGCGTGAACACTGAAGCTTTCTTT. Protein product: CASSQDWGTGVNTEAFF.

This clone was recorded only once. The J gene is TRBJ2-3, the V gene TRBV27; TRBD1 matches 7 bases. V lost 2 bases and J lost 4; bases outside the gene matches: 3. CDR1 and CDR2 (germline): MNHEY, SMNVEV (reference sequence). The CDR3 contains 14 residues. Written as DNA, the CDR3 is TGTGCCAGCAGTTTAGCAGGGGGTGCAGATACGCAGTATTTT. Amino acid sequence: CASSLAGGADTQYF.

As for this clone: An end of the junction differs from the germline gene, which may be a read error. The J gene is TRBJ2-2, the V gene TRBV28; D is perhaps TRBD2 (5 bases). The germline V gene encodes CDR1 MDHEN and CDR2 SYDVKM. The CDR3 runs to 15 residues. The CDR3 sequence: CASSSFTGNAGELFF. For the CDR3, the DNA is TGTGCCAGCAGTTCCTTCACGGGGAACGCCGGGGAGCTGTTTTTT.